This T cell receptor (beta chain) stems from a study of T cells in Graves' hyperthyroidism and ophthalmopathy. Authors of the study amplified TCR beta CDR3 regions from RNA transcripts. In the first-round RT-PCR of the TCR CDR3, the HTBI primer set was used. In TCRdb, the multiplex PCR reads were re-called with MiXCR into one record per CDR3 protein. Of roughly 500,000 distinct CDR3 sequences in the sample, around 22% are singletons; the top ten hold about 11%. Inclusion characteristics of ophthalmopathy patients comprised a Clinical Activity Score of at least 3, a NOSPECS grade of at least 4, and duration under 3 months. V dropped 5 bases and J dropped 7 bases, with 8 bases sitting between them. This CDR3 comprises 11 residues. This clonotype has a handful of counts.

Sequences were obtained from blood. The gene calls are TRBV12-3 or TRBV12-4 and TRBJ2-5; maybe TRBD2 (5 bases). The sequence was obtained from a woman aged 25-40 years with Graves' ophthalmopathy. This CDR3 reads CASSGLGTQYF. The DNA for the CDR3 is TGTGCCAGCAGTGGACTGGGGACCCAGTACTTC.